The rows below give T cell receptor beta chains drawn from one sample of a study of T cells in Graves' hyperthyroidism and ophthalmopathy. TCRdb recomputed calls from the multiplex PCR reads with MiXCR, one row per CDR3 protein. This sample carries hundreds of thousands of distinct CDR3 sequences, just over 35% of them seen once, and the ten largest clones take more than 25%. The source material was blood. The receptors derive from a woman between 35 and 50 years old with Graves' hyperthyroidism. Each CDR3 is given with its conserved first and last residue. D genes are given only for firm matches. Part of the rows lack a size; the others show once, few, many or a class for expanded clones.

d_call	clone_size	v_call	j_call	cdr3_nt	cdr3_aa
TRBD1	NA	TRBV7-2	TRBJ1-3	TGTGCCAGCAGCTTGGCTGGCGGGACAGGATCGGGAAACACCATATATTTT	CASSLAGGTGSGNTIYF
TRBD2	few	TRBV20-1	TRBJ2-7	TGCAGTGCTAGAGATAGGGCGGGAGGGTCCTACGAGCAGTACTTC	CSARDRAGGSYEQYF
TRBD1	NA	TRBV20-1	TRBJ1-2	TGCAGTGCTTGGACAGGGGGTAACTATGGCTACACCTTC	CSAWTGGNYGYTF
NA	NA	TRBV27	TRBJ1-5	TGTGCCAGCTCATCCTTACTTACCGAGGGAAATCAGCCCCAGCATTTT	CASSSLLTEGNQPQHF
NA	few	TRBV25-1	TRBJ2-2	TGTGCCAGCAGTGAATGGAGGACAGTGAACACCGGGGAGCTGTTTTTT	CASSEWRTVNTGELFF
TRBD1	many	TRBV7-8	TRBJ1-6	TGTGCCAGCAGCTTCCTAAGGACAGGGGAGGATTCACCCCTCCACTTT	CASSFLRTGEDSPLHF
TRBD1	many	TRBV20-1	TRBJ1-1	TGCAGTGCTAGATTACAGGGGGAGGAGACTGAAGCTTTCTTT	CSARLQGEETEAFF
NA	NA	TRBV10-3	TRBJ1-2	TGTGCCATCAGTGGAGTAGGGAAAATTTCTAACTATGGCTACACCTTC	CAISGVGKISNYGYTF
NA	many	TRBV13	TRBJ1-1	TGTGCCAGCAGCTTAGTGTACAGGGTGAACACTGAAGCTTTCTTT	CASSLVYRVNTEAFF
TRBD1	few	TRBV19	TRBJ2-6	TGTGCCAGTAGTGAGACAGGGGCTGGGGCCAACGTCCTGACTTTC	CASSETGAGANVLTF
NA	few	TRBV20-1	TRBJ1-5	TGCAGTGCTAGAGAGGCACAGATACATCAGCCCCAGCATTTT	CSAREAQIHQPQHF
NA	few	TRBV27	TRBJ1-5	TGTGCCAGCAGCTCTGCTGAGAGAAGACATCAGCCCCAGCATTTT	CASSSAERRHQPQHF
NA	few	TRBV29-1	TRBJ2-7	TGCAGCGTTGATAGAGGGTTAGGTATGGACGAGCAGTACTTC	CSVDRGLGMDEQYF
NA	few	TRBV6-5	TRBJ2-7	TGTGCCAGCAGTCTTCTTTTCGGAACCTCCTACGAGCAGTACTTC	CASSLLFGTSYEQYF
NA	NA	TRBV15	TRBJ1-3	TGTGCCACCAGCACCCGGGCAGGGAGTGGAAACACCATATATTTT	CATSTRAGSGNTIYF
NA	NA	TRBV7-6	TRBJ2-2	TGTGCCAGCAGCTTACGGACCGATAACACCGGGGGGCTGTTTTTT	CASSLRTDNTGGLFF
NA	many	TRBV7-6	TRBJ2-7	TGTGCCAGCAGTACTACAGGGAACGAGCAGTACTTC	CASSTTGNEQYF
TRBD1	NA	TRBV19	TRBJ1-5	TGTGCCAGTAGATCGACAGGGGGCGCGGTTCAGCCCCAGCATTTT	CASRSTGGAVQPQHF
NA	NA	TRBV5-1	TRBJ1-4	TGCGCCAGCAGCTTCGGGTCCGACTACAATGAAAAACTGTTTTTT	CASSFGSDYNEKLFF
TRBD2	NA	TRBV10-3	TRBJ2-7	TGTGCCACGACTAGCTCCAAAACTTCCTACGAGCAGTACTTC	CATTSSKTSYEQYF
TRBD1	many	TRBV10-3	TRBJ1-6	TGTGCCATCAGAGACGGGACAGGGTACTCTTCACCCCTCCACTTT	CAIRDGTGYSSPLHF
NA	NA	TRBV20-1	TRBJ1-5	TGCAGTGCTATTACGGGAGTGGCCAATGAGCATTTT	CSAITGVANEHF